Listed below are T cell receptor beta chains from one sample, sequenced in a study of response to subunit inactivated influenza vaccine. MiXCR was run by TCRdb on the RT-PCR reads, yielding one entry per CDR3 protein. The repertoire has around 650,000 distinct CDR3 sequences, 15% to 19% of them found once; the top ten carry 11%. The material sequenced was PBMCs from blood, taken roughly 12 days after vaccination. These receptors all stem from a man between 45 and 60 years old who received an inactivated influenza vaccine. CDR3s leave out the opening cysteine and the closing phenylalanine or tryptophan. Each record gives: V gene, J gene, CDR3 protein.

>TRBV28|TRBJ1-5
ASSLGQDRSNQPQH
>TRBV3-1|TRBJ1-5
ASSQDAQGQPQH
>TRBV2|TRBJ2-5
ASRDHLAGQETQY
>TRBV27|TRBJ2-1
ASGQGARGNEQF
>TRBV11-2|TRBJ2-1
ASSLVTLNEQF
>TRBV4-3|TRBJ2-7
ASSQGYRDRYYEQY
>TRBV7-6|TRBJ2-1
ASSLAPSGSGNEQF
>TRBV20-1|TRBJ1-1
SAIPLTENTEAF
>TRBV6-2/TRBV6-3|TRBJ2-1
ASSRADRPPYNEQF
>TRBV28|TRBJ2-2
ASRTRSPNTGELF
>TRBV12-3/TRBV12-4|TRBJ2-2
ASSFQGRGELF
>TRBV4-3|TRBJ2-1
ASSQERSGTSLNEQF
>TRBV28|TRBJ2-2
ASSLGLGELF
>TRBV6-1|TRBJ2-2
ASRSPRKPPGELF